This TCR beta chain was found in a study of cytomegalovirus exposure and HLA in healthy donors. Study overall: The approximately 660 first-cohort repertoires shared a platform with the approximately 110 validation repertoires, as reported in a later analysis.

Only in-frame clones appear in the TCRdb table, and some are missing; sequencing was by immunoSEQ multiplex PCR. The data hold 140,000 to 150,000 clones, with about 95% observed a single time. Trimming took off 0 bases at V and 3 bases at J, with 6 bases between the two ends. CDR1 is GTSNPN and CDR2 is SVGIG in the germline V gene (reference sequence). This CDR3 is 12 amino acids long. The study's findings and limits: The classifier reportedly diagnosed cytomegalovirus status with high specificity and sensitivity. The study labeled more than 150 TCR beta chains cytomegalovirus-associated.

Worth noting for this clone: The antigen is not known.

The sequenced sample consisted of PBMCs. The receptor's source is a man aged 18 to 30 in good health and CMV-seropositive. The chain is built from TRBV30 and TRBJ2-7; a weak D match, TRBD2 (5 bases). The CDR3 loop reads CAWSVGIYEQYF. The CDR3 DNA reads as TGTGCCTGGAGTGTCGGGATCTACGAGCAGTACTTC.